This entry lists 27 T cell receptor beta chains sequenced from one sample in a study of radiation and T cells in renal cell carcinoma (dated by TCRdb to about 2020). To prepare the library, the immunoSEQ multiplex PCR assay was applied. Entries here come from immuneACCESS through TCRdb and include only in-frame sequences with V and J called. Some clones fail to appear in such tables; in the studies checked, an unresolved V gene covers under half of the shortfall, and the cause of the remainder is unknown. This sample holds about 77,000 clones; roughly 83% were observed only once. The leading ten clones occupy approximately 2.4% of the sample. The time point label here, explained by the study, means: blood 4 weeks post-SBRT, at nephrectomy. What the treatment or condition label conveys for this sample: 15 Gy SBRT to primary tumor, nephrectomy 4 weeks later. The sample was blood, taken from a patient whose treatment included radiotherapy and nephrectomy. The receptors were sampled from a woman between 55 and 75 years old with renal cell carcinoma.

The J gene is TRBJ1-2, the V gene TRBV28; no firm D call. The CDR3 has 13 amino acids. Deletions cut 1 base from V and 8 bases from J, with 11 bases between. The germline CDR1 and CDR2 sequences are MDHEN and SYDVKM. The chain's CDR3 is CASSLSHSGGYTF. Written as DNA, the CDR3 is TGTGCCAGCAGTTTATCCCACTCGGGCGGCTACACCTTC.

The count of this clone is one. No conserved phenylalanine or tryptophan ends this CDR3, so it is likely a read error. V usage is TRBV6-1 and J usage is TRBJ1-2; maybe TRBD1 (6 bases). This CDR3 region has 14 residues. V was shortened by 3 bases and J by 4 bases, with 12 bases between the two germline ends. Germline CDR1 is MNHNS and CDR2 is SASEGT. The CDR3 bases are TGTGCCAGCAGTGAGACAGGTTCGGTCTATGGCTACACCCTC. Translating it yields CASSETGSVYGYTL.

The rearrangement joins TRBV7-9 to TRBJ2-1; D may be TRBD1 (5 bases). Germline values: CDR1 SEHNR, CDR2 FQNEAQ (reference sequence). This CDR3 is built from 14 residues. V lost 1 base and J 4 bases, leaving 8 bases between the germline ends. In DNA, the CDR3 is TGTGCCAGCAGCTTAGAGTACAGGTACAATGAGCAGTTCTTC. Protein product: CASSLEYRYNEQFF.

This chain joins TRBV27 and TRBJ1-4, with 7 bases aligning to TRBD1. The CDR3 covers 16 residues. Germline lookup yields CDR1 MNHEY and CDR2 SMNVEV (reference sequence). V was clipped by 1 base and J by 7 bases; unmatched bases: 9. CDR3 in amino acids: CASSLYRGAGSEKLFF. CDR3 in DNA: TGTGCCAGCAGTTTATACAGGGGTGCGGGCAGTGAAAAACTGTTTTTT.

The chain joins TRBV14 to TRBJ2-1; D gene unclear. Trimming pared 0 bases from V and 5 bases from J, leaving 8 bases between. CDR1 is SGHDN and CDR2 is FVKESK in the germline V gene. This CDR3 has 14 residues. The CDR3 DNA reads TGTGCCAGCAGCCAAGAACCAGCAAACAATGAGCAGTTCTTC. Protein sequence: CASSQEPANNEQFF.

The V and J genes are TRBV18 and TRBJ2-5, with 10 bases aligning to TRBD1. This CDR3 is 15 amino acids long. After removal of 4 bases from V and 3 bases from J, the junction contained 5 bases not matched to a gene. Germline CDR1 KGHSH, CDR2 LQKENI. The CDR3 reads CASSRGQGTEETQYF. CDR3 sequence (DNA): TGTGCCAGCTCACGGGGACAGGGGACGGAAGAGACCCAGTACTTC.

This clone has more than one count but fewer than ten. The rearrangement links TRBV4-1 to TRBJ1-2, with D possibly TRBD1 on 6 matching bases. The CDR3 is 14 residues long. Per the germline V gene, CDR1 is MGHRA and CDR2 is YSYEKL. V dropped 3 bases and J dropped 4 bases, with 12 bases sitting between them. CDR3 bases: TGCGCCAGCAGCCACCCAGGGGCTGGCTATGGCTACACCTTC. Translated, it gives CASSHPGAGYGYTF.

This clone was observed a few times. The chain is built from TRBV28 and TRBJ2-1, with unresolved D. V was pared by 3 bases and J by 8 bases, with 11 bases between. CDR1 and CDR2 from the germline V gene are MDHEN and SYDVKM. This CDR3 contains 13 residues. This CDR3 is CASSFGVIDEQFF. The CDR3 DNA follows: TGTGCCAGCAGTTTCGGTGTCATCGATGAGCAGTTCTTC. Full variable domain (missing parts from reference TRBV28 and TRBJ2-1): DVKVTQSSRYLVKRTGEKVFLECVQDMDHENMFWYRQDPGLGLRLIYFSYDVKMKEKGDIPEGYSVSREKKERFSLILESASTNQTSMYLCASSFGVIDEQFFGPGTRLTVL.

This chain connects TRBV29-1 to TRBJ2-3; 9 bases agree with TRBD2. The CDR3 is 14 residues long. Germline CDR1 and CDR2: SQVTM and ANQGSEA. J was trimmed by 6 bases and V by 7 bases; bases with no gene match: 11. This CDR3 is CSGILAGGGDTQYF. The CDR3 nucleotides read TGCAGCGGGATACTAGCGGGCGGGGGGGATACGCAGTATTTT.

This chain links TRBV14 with TRBJ1-6; a weak D match, TRBD1 (6 bases). This CDR3 region has 14 residues. The ends were cut back, 6 bases at V and 6 bases at J, with 12 bases in the middle. In germline, CDR1 is SGHDN, CDR2 FVKESK. The CDR3 sequence: CASSRGQLNSPLHF. DNA for the CDR3: TGTGCCAGCAGTCGCGGACAGCTTAATTCACCCCTCCACTTT.

J is TRBJ2-7 and V is TRBV19; 9 bases line up with TRBD2. V lost 5 bases to trimming and J lost 0 bases; unmatched junction nucleotides: 11. The CDR3 is 17 residues long. In germline, CDR1 is LNHDA, CDR2 SQIVND (reference sequence). The CDR3 nucleotides are TGTGCCAGTAGTCCTACCGCTAGCGGGGTGAGCTCCTACGAGCAGTACTTC. This sequence encodes CASSPTASGVSSYEQYF.

The chain joins TRBV5-1 to TRBJ2-7, with a weak D call TRBD2 (5 bases). In germline, CDR1 is SGHRS, CDR2 YFSETQ. Trimming took 3 bases from V and 0 from J, leaving 16 bases between them. The CDR3 is 16 residues long. The CDR3, as DNA: TGCGCCAGCAGCTCCCAGACGGGGAAGGGCTCCTACGAGCAGTACTTC. It encodes CASSSQTGKGSYEQYF.

The CDR3 DNA reads as TGCGCCAGCAGCCCCCATGACGACTATGGCTACACCTTC. This codes for CASSPHDDYGYTF. The J gene is TRBJ1-2, the V gene TRBV5-1; the D is unclear. The germline CDR1 and CDR2 sequences are SGHRS and YFSETQ. With 4 bases removed from V and 3 bases from J, the gap between germline ends came to 10 bases. The CDR3 is 13 residues long.

The table lists this clone with a few counts. The chain links TRBV27 to TRBJ2-7; tentatively, D is TRBD1 (5 bases). This CDR3 has 14 amino acids. Germline V lookup: CDR1 MNHEY, CDR2 SMNVEV (reference sequence). The ends were cut back, 5 bases at V and 3 bases at J, with 14 bases in the middle. This CDR3 is CASSIDSANYEQYF. CDR3 in DNA: TGTGCCAGCAGTATTGACAGCGCGAACTACGAGCAGTACTTC.

This chain connects TRBV29-1 to TRBJ2-7, with D tentatively TRBD2 (5 bases). In germline, CDR1 is SQVTM, CDR2 ANQGSEA. The ends were cut back, 6 bases at V and 3 bases at J, with 15 bases in the middle. The CDR3 covers 13 residues. The DNA of the CDR3 is TGCAGCGTGGCTTGGACGGGGAACTACGAGCAGTACTTC. This encodes CSVAWTGNYEQYF.

The rearrangement uses TRBV7-9 and TRBJ1-4, with no clear D. Germline V gene sequence: CDR1 SEHNR, CDR2 FQNEAQ (reference sequence). This CDR3 is built from 13 residues. V lost 5 bases and J 4 bases, leaving 8 bases between the germline ends. The chain's CDR3 is CASSDGLNEKLFF. DNA for the CDR3: TGTGCCAGCAGCGACGGCCTTAATGAAAAACTGTTTTTT.

The genes are TRBV9 and TRBJ2-5; 8 nucleotides match TRBD2. Germline trimming cut 3 bases from V and 5 bases from J; bases unmatched to any gene: 12. Germline-derived CDR1 and CDR2 are SGDLS and YYNGEE. The CDR3 has 16 residues. CDR3 DNA sequence: TGTGCCAGCAGCGCGGGGGCGGGAGGCGGTTTGGAGACCCAGTACTTC. Protein sequence: CASSAGAGGGLETQYF.

The CDR3 is CASSQEGSAAEAFF. The CDR3 DNA follows: TGCGCCAGCAGCCAAGAAGGATCAGCAGCTGAAGCTTTCTTT. V and J are TRBV4-1 and TRBJ1-1, with unresolved D. V dropped 0 bases and J dropped 6 bases, with 11 bases sitting between them. The CDR3 sequence is 14 residues long. Germline CDR1 MGHRA, CDR2 YSYEKL.

J is TRBJ1-2 and V is TRBV11-2; TRBD1 is a possible D gene (6 bases). V lost 5 bases and J 8 bases, leaving 18 bases between the germline ends. CDR3 length: 14 amino acids. Germline assignment: CDR1 SGHAT and CDR2 FQNNGV. CDR3 loop: CASSPRQGTVGYTF. The CDR3 DNA follows: TGTGCCAGCAGCCCAAGGCAGGGGACGGTAGGCTACACCTTC.

The rearrangement links TRBV4-1 to TRBJ2-7; D possibly uses TRBD1 or TRBD2 (5 bases each). Germline values: CDR1 MGHRA, CDR2 YSYEKL. The CDR3 is 15 residues long. The V end lost 0 bases, the J end lost 4 bases, and 13 bases lay between the germline ends. CDR3 amino acids: CASSQDPGGEYEQYF. CDR3 bases: TGCGCCAGCAGCCAAGATCCTGGGGGAGAGTACGAGCAGTACTTC.

This clone was counted once. The rearrangement uses TRBV2 and TRBJ1-2; 7 bases match TRBD1. Trimming removed 10 bases from V and 2 bases from J; junction bases left unmatched: 10. The CDR3 runs 14 residues. Germline CDR1 SNHLY, CDR2 FYNNEI. CDR3 DNA sequence: TGTGCCACCGCGCGACAGGGTGGGAACTATGGCTACACCTTC. This gives the protein CATARQGGNYGYTF.

The V gene is TRBV5-6, the J gene TRBJ2-1, with TRBD2 matching 7 bases. V gave up 5 bases and J gave up 1 base; unmatched junction bases: 9. The CDR3 sequence is 16 residues long. Germline loops: CDR1 SGHDT, CDR2 YYEEEE. The CDR3 protein is CASSPLPGGSYNEQFF. In DNA form, the CDR3 reads TGTGCCAGCAGTCCGCTGCCGGGGGGTTCCTACAATGAGCAGTTCTTC. Full variable domain (rest looked up from reference TRBV5-6 and TRBJ2-1): DAGVTQSPTHLIKTRGQQVTLRCSPKSGHDTVSWYQQALGQGPQFIFQYYEEEERQRGNFPDRFSGHQFPNYSSELNVNALLLGDSALYLCASSPLPGGSYNEQFFGPGTRLTVL.

This clone appeared once. The V and J genes are TRBV5-1 and TRBJ2-7, with TRBD1 matching over 7 bases. Germline CDR1 SGHRS, CDR2 YFSETQ. This CDR3 spans 14 amino acids. Trimming removed 0 bases from V and 2 bases from J; junction bases left unmatched: 2. The CDR3 DNA sequence: TGCGCCAGCAGCTTGGACAGGGGCACCTACGAGCAGTACTTC. Encoded protein: CASSLDRGTYEQYF.

J is TRBJ2-5 and V is TRBV9; D is possibly TRBD2 (5 bases). V lost 1 base and J 5 bases, leaving 12 bases between the germline ends. Per the germline V gene, CDR1 is SGDLS and CDR2 is YYNGEE. The length of the CDR3 is 14 residues. The DNA for the CDR3 is TGTGCCAGCAGCGTATCTAACAGAGGGGAGACCCAGTACTTC. This gives the protein CASSVSNRGETQYF.

The chain carries TRBV7-2 and TRBJ2-5; TRBD2 agrees at 7 bases. The germline gives CDR1 SGHTA, CDR2 FQGNSA. V was pared by 6 bases and J by 2 bases, with 3 bases of the junction left unmatched. The length of the CDR3 is 13 residues. CDR3 DNA sequence: TGTGCCAGCAGGTTACTAGCGCAAGAGACCCAGTACTTC. It is translated as CASRLLAQETQYF.

J is TRBJ2-7 and V is TRBV5-1; weak D call: TRBD1 (5 bases). CDR1 is SGHRS and CDR2 is YFSETQ in the germline V gene. There are 16 residues in the CDR3. V lost 2 bases and J lost 2, with 17 bases in between. For the CDR3, the DNA is TGCGCCAGCAGCTTCGGACGTCCCCCGGACACCTACGAGCAGTACTTC. It translates to CASSFGRPPDTYEQYF.

The chain couples TRBV5-1 to TRBJ2-7; D remains unclear. Germline V gene lookup returns CDR1 SGHRS and CDR2 YFSETQ. This CDR3 region has 16 residues. With 7 bases removed from V and 2 bases from J, the gap between germline ends came to 22 bases. The CDR3 DNA is TGCGCCAGCTCAAAGACGGGCGTACCAAATCCCTACGAGCAGTACTTC. Its protein product is CASSKTGVPNPYEQYF.